This TCR beta chain derives from a study of blood T cell repertoires in COVID-19. Trimming cost V 1 base and J 10 bases; bases outside gene matches: 2. CDR1 and CDR2 (germline): KGHSH, LQKENI. The CDR3 consists of 13 residues. Original processing notes: Reference gene primer amplification yielded estimated nucleated cell counts. Produced via immunoSEQ multiplex PCR; TCRdb's table is partial and in-frame only. V and J calls plus clone size are reproduced from that table; the DNA served to infer D and trimming. The sample includes around 92,000 clones, more than 70% of them seen just once. The TCR was taken from a human donor in a cohort sampled during active COVID-19. This rearrangement joins TRBV18 to TRBJ2-1; 9 bases map to TRBD1. Sequencing was carried out using peripheral blood. CDR3 nucleotide sequence: TGTGCCAGCTCACCACGGACAGGGGACGAGCAGTTCTTC. Translation: CASSPRTGDEQFF.